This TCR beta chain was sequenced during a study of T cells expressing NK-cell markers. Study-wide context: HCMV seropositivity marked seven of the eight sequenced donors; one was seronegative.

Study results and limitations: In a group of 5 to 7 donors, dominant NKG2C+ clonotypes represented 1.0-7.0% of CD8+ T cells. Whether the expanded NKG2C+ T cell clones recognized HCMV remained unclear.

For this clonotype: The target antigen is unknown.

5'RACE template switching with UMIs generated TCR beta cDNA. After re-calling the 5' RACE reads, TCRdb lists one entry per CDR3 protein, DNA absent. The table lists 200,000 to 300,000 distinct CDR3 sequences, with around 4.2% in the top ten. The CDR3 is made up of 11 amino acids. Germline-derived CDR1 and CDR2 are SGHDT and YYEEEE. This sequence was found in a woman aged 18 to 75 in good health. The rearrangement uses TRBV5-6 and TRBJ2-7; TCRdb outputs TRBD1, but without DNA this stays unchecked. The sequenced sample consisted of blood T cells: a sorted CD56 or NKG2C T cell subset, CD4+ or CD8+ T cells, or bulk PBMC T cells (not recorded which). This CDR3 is CASSLGRGKEF. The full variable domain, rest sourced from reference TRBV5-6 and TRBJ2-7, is DAGVTQSPTHLIKTRGQQVTLRCSPKSGHDTVSWYQQALGQGPQFIFQYYEEEERQRGNFPDRFSGHQFPNYSSELNVNALLLGDSALYLCASSLGRGKEFGPGTRLTVT.